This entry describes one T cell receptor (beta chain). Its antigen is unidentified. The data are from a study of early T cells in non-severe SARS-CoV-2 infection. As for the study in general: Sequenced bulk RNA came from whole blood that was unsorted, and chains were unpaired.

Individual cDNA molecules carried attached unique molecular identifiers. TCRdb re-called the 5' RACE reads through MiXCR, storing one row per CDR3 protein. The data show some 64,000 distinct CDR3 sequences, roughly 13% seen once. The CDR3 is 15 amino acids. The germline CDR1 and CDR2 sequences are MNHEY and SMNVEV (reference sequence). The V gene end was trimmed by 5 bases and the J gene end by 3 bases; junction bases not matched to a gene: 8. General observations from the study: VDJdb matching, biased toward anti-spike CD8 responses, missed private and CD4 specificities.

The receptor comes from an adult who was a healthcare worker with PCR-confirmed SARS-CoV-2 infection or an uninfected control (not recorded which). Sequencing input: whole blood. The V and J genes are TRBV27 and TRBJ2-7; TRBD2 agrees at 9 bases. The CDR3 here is CASSATPTSGYEQYF. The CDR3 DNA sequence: TGTGCCAGCAGTGCCACCCCGACTAGCGGCTACGAGCAGTACTTC.